What follows are 17 T cell receptor beta chains derived from one specimen sequenced in a study of PD-1 blockade in classical Hodgkin lymphoma. Every patient was affected by relapse after autologous stem cell transplantation, while exposure to brentuximab vedotin was not uniform. The data were produced by immunoSEQ multiplex PCR, yet TCRdb's version contains in-frame clones alone and is incomplete. The data show about 21,000 clones, approximately 74% seen once. The sequencing here drew on peripheral blood mononuclear cells (PBMCs), taken at baseline. The receptors were gathered from a human donor with classical Hodgkin lymphoma.

The chain uses TRBV27 and TRBJ1-4; D is possibly TRBD1 (5 bases). With 0 bases removed from V and 7 bases from J, the gap between germline ends came to 12 bases. Germline V CDR1 and CDR2: MNHEY, SMNVEV (reference sequence). The CDR3 runs 15 residues. The chain's CDR3 is CASSLSWQGGEKLFF. The CDR3 DNA follows: TGTGCCAGCAGTTTATCGTGGCAGGGTGGTGAAAAACTGTTTTTT.

This sequence joins TRBV6-5 and TRBJ1-2; D is possibly TRBD1 (5 bases). Germline V gene lookup returns CDR1 MNHEY and CDR2 SVGAGI. The CDR3 totals 15 residues. V was clipped by 3 bases and J by 6 bases, with 17 bases between them. The CDR3 DNA sequence: TGTGCCAGCAGTTATACCCCCAGGGAGGGGAATGGCTACACCTTC. This codes for CASSYTPREGNGYTF.

The gene calls are TRBV2 and TRBJ2-1; 7 bases fit TRBD1. The CDR3 consists of 15 residues. The V and J ends lost 3 bases and 2 bases, in that order; junction bases with no gene match: 4. Germline-derived CDR1 and CDR2 are SNHLY and FYNNEI. CDR3: CASSEDRNTYNEQFF. The CDR3 nucleotides read TGTGCCAGCAGTGAGGACAGGAATACCTACAATGAGCAGTTCTTC.

V usage is TRBV28 and J usage is TRBJ2-2; 8 nucleotides agree with TRBD2. The CDR3 extends over 16 amino acids. Germline CDR1 is MDHEN and CDR2 is SYDVKM. Trimming at V came to 5 bases and at J to 15 bases, leaving 20 bases not matched to a gene. Here the CDR3 reads CASSPPIQRGPLRMFF. As DNA, the CDR3 is TGTGCCAGCAGTCCTCCCATTCAGCGGGGGCCCCTTAGGATGTTTTTT.

This sequence joins TRBV11-2 and TRBJ2-2; 8 bases are a match to TRBD2. J was trimmed by 3 bases and V by 4 bases; bases with no gene match: 7. In germline, CDR1 is SGHAT, CDR2 FQNNGV. The CDR3 is 16 amino acids. The chain's CDR3 is CASSSERETYTGELFF. As DNA, the CDR3 is TGTGCCAGCAGCTCTGAGCGGGAGACATACACCGGGGAGCTGTTTTTT. The complete variable domain, with remaining parts taken from reference TRBV11-2 and TRBJ2-2, reads EAGVAQSPRYKIIEKRQSVAFWCNPISGHATLYWYQQILGQGPKLLIQFQNNGVVDDSQLPKDRFSAERLKGVDSTLKIQPAKLEDSAVYLCASSSERETYTGELFFGEGSRLTVL.

The rearrangement links TRBV10-3 to TRBJ1-1; D is uncertain. Germline V gives CDR1 ENHRY, CDR2 SYGVKD. The CDR3 has 13 residues. V lost 10 bases, J lost 3 bases, and 15 bases lay in between. CDR3 coding DNA: TGTGCCACCTACCAGTCAAGAGACACTGAAGCTTTCTTT. As protein: CATYQSRDTEAFF.

The chain uses TRBV18 and TRBJ1-3; D gene unclear. Germline loops: CDR1 KGHSH, CDR2 LQKENI. Trimming shortened V by 5 bases and J by 0 bases, and 2 bases separated the two germline ends. The CDR3 consists of 12 residues. The CDR3 region is CASSGSGNTIYF. Here the CDR3 DNA reads TGTGCCAGCTCAGGCTCTGGAAACACCATATATTTT.

CDR3 loop: CASSFREDTEAFF. CDR3 sequence (DNA): TGTGCCAGCAGCTTCCGGGAAGACACTGAAGCTTTCTTT. The V and J genes are TRBV7-8 and TRBJ1-1; no firm D call. CDR1 SGHVS and CDR2 FQNEAQ come from the germline V gene. V lost 3 bases and J lost 3, with 8 bases in between. The CDR3 totals 13 residues.

Relative to its sample, this clone is medium-sized. The chain combines TRBV19 with TRBJ2-1; the D call may be TRBD1 or TRBD2 (5 bases each). Deletions cut 5 bases from V and 0 bases from J, with 17 bases between. From germline, CDR1 is LNHDA and CDR2 SQIVND (reference sequence). The CDR3 is made up of 17 amino acids. The CDR3 nucleotides read TGTGCCAGTAGTCTGGTGGGGGAGCTAAGCTCCTACAATGAGCAGTTCTTC. It specifies CASSLVGELSSYNEQFF.

This clone was counted only a few times. This chain uses TRBV6-6 with TRBJ2-5; D is unclear. The CDR3 length is 14 residues. Germline V lookup: CDR1 MNHNY, CDR2 SVGAGI (reference sequence). The V and J ends lost 6 bases and 4 bases respectively, with 15 bases between them. Here the CDR3 reads CASRPTGPRETQYF. As DNA, the CDR3 is TGTGCCAGCAGACCTACTGGACCGAGAGAGACCCAGTACTTC.

The chain links TRBV7-8 to TRBJ1-1; 9 positions agree with TRBD1. The germline CDR1 and CDR2 sequences are SGHVS and FQNEAQ. The CDR3 is made up of 16 amino acids. With V trimmed by 5 bases and J by 3 bases, 10 bases remained unmatched. CDR3 residues: CASSPPRWDRDTEAFF. CDR3 DNA: TGTGCCAGCAGCCCCCCTCGGTGGGACAGGGACACTGAAGCTTTCTTT.

V and J are TRBV18 and TRBJ2-7, with TRBD1 identical over 9 bases. Trimming removed 3 bases from V and 2 bases from J; junction bases left unmatched: 14. Looked up from germline, CDR1 is KGHSH and CDR2 is LQKENI. This CDR3 contains 18 residues. CDR3 loop: CASSPTFRQGGIPYEQYF. The CDR3, as DNA: TGTGCCAGCTCACCTACCTTTCGACAGGGGGGTATTCCCTACGAGCAGTACTTC.

In regard to this clone: This could be a read error, since a much larger clone is one nucleotide away. V gene TRBV4-2 combines with J gene TRBJ1-5; D ambiguous. Trimming took off 5 bases at V and 0 bases at J, with 5 bases between the two ends. This CDR3 has 13 amino acids. Germline assignment: CDR1 LGHNA and CDR2 YNFKEQ. The CDR3 reads CASSSDSNQPQHF. In DNA, the CDR3 is TGTGCCAGCAGCTCGGATAGCAATCAGCCCCAGCATTTT.

The chain has TRBV4-2 and TRBJ2-1; TRBD2 matches at 15 bases. Germline CDR1 LGHNA, CDR2 YNFKEQ. CDR3 size: 13 residues. V lost 10 bases, J lost 12 bases, and 7 bases stayed unmatched. The CDR3 loop reads CATGLAGGPTQFF. The CDR3 bases are TGTGCCACAGGACTAGCGGGAGGGCCGACGCAGTTCTTC.

About this clone: Other DNA sequences in this specimen translate into the identical CDR3. The rearrangement uses TRBV7-2 and TRBJ1-2; unclear D gene. Trimming took off 5 bases at V and 2 bases at J, with 9 bases between the two ends. Per germline, CDR1 SGHTA and CDR2 FQGNSA. This CDR3 region has 13 residues. The CDR3 DNA reads as TGTGCCAGCAGCCCCTTAACCAACTATGGCTACACCTTC. It is translated as CASSPLTNYGYTF.

CDR3 residues: CASSSLTGVLNQPQHF. CDR3 nucleotides: TGTGCCAGCAGTTCCCTCACAGGGGTCCTCAATCAGCCCCAGCATTTT. The chain recombines TRBV27 with TRBJ1-5; 7 bases line up with TRBD1. The CDR3 length is 16 residues. CDR1 and CDR2 (germline): MNHEY, SMNVEV (reference sequence). J was trimmed by 3 bases and V by 4 bases; bases with no gene match: 9.

This rearrangement joins TRBV4-3 to TRBJ2-3; D is unresolved. V lost 4 bases and J lost 0, with 8 bases in between. The CDR3 covers 14 residues. The V gene's germline CDR1 is LGHNA and CDR2 YSLEER. The CDR3 DNA reads TGCGCCAGCAGCCTGACTTCTAGCACAGATACGCAGTATTTT. Translating it yields CASSLTSSTDTQYF.